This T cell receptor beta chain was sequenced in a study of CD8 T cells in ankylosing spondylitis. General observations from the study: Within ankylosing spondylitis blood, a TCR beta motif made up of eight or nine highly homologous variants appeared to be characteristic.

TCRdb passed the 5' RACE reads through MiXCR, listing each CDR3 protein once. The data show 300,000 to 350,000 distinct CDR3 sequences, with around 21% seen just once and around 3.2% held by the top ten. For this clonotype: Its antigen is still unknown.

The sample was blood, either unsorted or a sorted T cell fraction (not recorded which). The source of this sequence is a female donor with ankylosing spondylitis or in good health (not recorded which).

The CDR3 nucleotides are TGTGCCAGCGGCAGACAGCGCACAGATACGCAGTATTTT. This codes for CASGRQRTDTQYF. The chain recombines TRBV27 with TRBJ2-3, with D possibly matching TRBD1 (5 bases). This CDR3 has 13 residues. The germline CDR1 and CDR2 sequences are MNHEY and SMNVEV (reference sequence). Trimming left V 8 bases short and J 1 base short, with 10 bases between.